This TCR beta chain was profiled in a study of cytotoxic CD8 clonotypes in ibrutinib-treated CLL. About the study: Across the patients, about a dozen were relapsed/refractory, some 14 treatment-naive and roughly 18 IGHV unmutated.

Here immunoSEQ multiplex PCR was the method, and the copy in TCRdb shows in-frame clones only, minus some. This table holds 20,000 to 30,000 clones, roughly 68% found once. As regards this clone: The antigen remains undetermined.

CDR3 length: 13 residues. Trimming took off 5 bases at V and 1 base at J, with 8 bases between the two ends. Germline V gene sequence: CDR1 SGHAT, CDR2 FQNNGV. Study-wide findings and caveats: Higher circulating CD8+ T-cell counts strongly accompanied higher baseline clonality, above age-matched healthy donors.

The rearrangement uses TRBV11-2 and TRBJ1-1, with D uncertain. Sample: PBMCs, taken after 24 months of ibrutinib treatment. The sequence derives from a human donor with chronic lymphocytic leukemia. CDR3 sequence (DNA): TGTGCCAGCAGCCAACAGTCGAACACTGAAGCTTTCTTT. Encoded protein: CASSQQSNTEAFF. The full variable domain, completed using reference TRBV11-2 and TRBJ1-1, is EAGVAQSPRYKIIEKRQSVAFWCNPISGHATLYWYQQILGQGPKLLIQFQNNGVVDDSQLPKDRFSAERLKGVDSTLKIQPAKLEDSAVYLCASSQQSNTEAFFGQGTRLTVV.